The sequence of this TCR beta chain was determined in a study of cytotoxic CD8 clonotypes in ibrutinib-treated CLL. Worth noting for this clone: Its antigen is not identified.

General study points: Clonality rose at ibrutinib response and fell back toward baseline at progression. There were few public clonotypes, and on treatment they contracted or stayed stable.

Some clones are missing from TCRdb's copy, which holds only in-frame ones; the method was immunoSEQ multiplex PCR. This table has roughly 330,000 clones, about 64% appearing once. The CDR3 covers 15 residues. Germline trimming cut 3 bases from V and 2 bases from J; bases unmatched to any gene: 6. Germline lookup yields CDR1 SGHDT and CDR2 YYEEEE. The sequencing here drew on PBMCs, taken after 36 months of ibrutinib treatment. The sequence came from a human donor with chronic lymphocytic leukemia. The genes are TRBV5-6 and TRBJ2-7; TRBD1 aligns across 9 bases. The CDR3 nucleotides are TGTGCCAGCAGCTGGGGACAGGGAGGGACCTACGAGCAGTACTTC. Translated, it gives CASSWGQGGTYEQYF. Drawing the rest from reference TRBV5-6 and TRBJ2-7, the complete variable domain is DAGVTQSPTHLIKTRGQQVTLRCSPKSGHDTVSWYQQALGQGPQFIFQYYEEEERQRGNFPDRFSGHQFPNYSSELNVNALLLGDSALYLCASSWGQGGTYEQYFGPGTRLTVT.